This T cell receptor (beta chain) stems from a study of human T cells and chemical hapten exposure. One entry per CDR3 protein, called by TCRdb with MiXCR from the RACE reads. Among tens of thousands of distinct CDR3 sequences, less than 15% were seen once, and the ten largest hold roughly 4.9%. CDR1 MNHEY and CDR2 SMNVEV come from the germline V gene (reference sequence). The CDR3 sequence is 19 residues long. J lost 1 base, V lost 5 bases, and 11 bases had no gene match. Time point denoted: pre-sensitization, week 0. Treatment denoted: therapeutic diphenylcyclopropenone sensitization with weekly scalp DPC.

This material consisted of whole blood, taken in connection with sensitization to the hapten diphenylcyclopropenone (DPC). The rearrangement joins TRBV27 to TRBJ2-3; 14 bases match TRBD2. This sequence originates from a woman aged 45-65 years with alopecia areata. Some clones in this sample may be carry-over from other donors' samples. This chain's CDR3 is CASSPYGTSGSPRTDTQYF. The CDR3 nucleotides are TGTGCCAGCAGTCCATACGGGACTAGCGGGAGCCCCCGCACAGATACGCAGTATTTT.